Detailed here is one TCR beta chain. These data belong to a study of CD8 T cells in Susac syndrome. RNA amounts of about 0.5 to 1 ug underwent reverse transcription with random hexamers. TCRdb re-called the immunoSEQ multiplex PCR reads with MiXCR, one entry per CDR3 protein. The table has 100,000 to 150,000 distinct CDR3 sequences, 90% to 95% seen once. Sequencing targeted TCR beta in blood CD8+ and CD4+ T cells. Negative isolation yielded the CD8+ and CD4+ T cells, while FACS enriched the TEMRA cells. Germline CDR1 reads LGHNA; CDR2 reads YSLEER. Trimming left V 1 base short and J 5 bases short, with 20 bases between. There are 17 residues in the CDR3.

Sequenced material: CD8+ T cells from PBMCs. The clonotype comes from a human donor with Susac syndrome. This chain links TRBV4-3 with TRBJ1-1, with D unresolved. The CDR3 loop is CASSQVVASDGWTEAFF. CDR3 nucleotide sequence: TGCGCCAGCAGCCAAGTGGTGGCGTCGGACGGTTGGACTGAAGCTTTCTTT.